This TCR beta chain stems from a study of control samples from healthy donors and cancer patients. Germline-derived CDR1 and CDR2 are MDHEN and SYDVKM. The CDR3 covers 14 residues. The germline V and J ends were trimmed by 7 bases and 4 bases, with 14 bases remaining between them. Assay used: immunoSEQ multiplex PCR; TCRdb lists only in-frame clones, some missing. This table has over 150,000 clones, approximately 94% appearing once. The chain combines TRBV28 with TRBJ1-3; TRBD1 is a possible D gene (6 bases). This TCR was sampled from a woman under 30 in good health. Input material: blood. CDR3 coding DNA: TGTGCCAGCACCCGTACAGGGCCCGGAAACACCATATATTTT. Translation gives CASTRTGPGNTIYF.